The 10 T cell receptor beta chains listed next were all sequenced from one sample in a study of identical twins. Each CDR3 protein is one row after TCRdb ran MiXCR on the 5' RACE reads. The sample holds 400,000 to 600,000 distinct CDR3 sequences, around 22% seen once. This sample also belongs to another study, concerning yellow fever vaccine responses in identical twins.

Sequencing input: CD4+ T cells sorted from blood. The receptors here all came from a woman aged 18-29 years in good health.

The chain recombines TRBV6-5 with TRBJ2-1; TRBD2 might be the D (5 bases). Looked up from germline, CDR1 is MNHEY and CDR2 is SVGAGI. Trimming pared 0 bases from V and 2 bases from J, leaving 17 bases between. The CDR3 covers 18 residues. The CDR3 coding sequence is TGTGCCAGCAGTTACTCGAGGGTTTGGAATCACCCCTACAATGAGCAGTTCTTC. This encodes CASSYSRVWNHPYNEQFF.

In this sample, this clonotype turned up a few times. This chain uses TRBV15 with TRBJ2-2, with 9 bases aligning to TRBD1. Germline V gene sequence: CDR1 LNHNV, CDR2 YYDKDF (reference sequence). This CDR3 has 16 amino acids. V dropped 3 bases and J dropped 6; count of bases not matched to a gene: 8. The CDR3 reads CATSRDRGGVAGELFF. In nucleotides, the CDR3 is TGTGCCACCAGCAGGGACAGGGGTGGGGTAGCCGGGGAGCTGTTTTTT.

This clonotype was seen a few times. V gene TRBV24-1 combines with J gene TRBJ2-1; TRBD2 matches 8 bases. Germline V CDR1 and CDR2: KGHDR, SFDVKD. CDR3 length: 14 residues. V was clipped by 6 bases and J by 6 bases; unmatched bases: 6. The CDR3 DNA sequence: TGTGCCACCAGTAAGAGACTAGCGTCCAATGAGCAGTTCTTC. It is translated as CATSKRLASNEQFF.

This clonotype turned up a few times. V and J are TRBV10-3 and TRBJ2-1, with 11 nucleotides matching TRBD2. The CDR3 length is 14 residues. V was clipped by 6 bases and J by 4 bases; unmatched bases: 2. The germline gives CDR1 ENHRY, CDR2 SYGVKD. The CDR3 DNA is TGTGCCATCAGACTAGCGGGGGAGTACAATGAGCAGTTCTTC. Its protein is CAIRLAGEYNEQFF.

This clonotype was recorded a few times. The genes are TRBV5-1 and TRBJ2-1, with 8 bases identical to TRBD2. The CDR3 extends over 15 amino acids. Germline V gene lookup returns CDR1 SGHRS and CDR2 YFSETQ. V dropped 4 bases and J dropped 2; count of bases not matched to a gene: 5. The CDR3 region has the DNA TGCGCCAGCAGCGAGGGACTAGTTGCCTACAATGAGCAGTTCTTC. This gives the protein CASSEGLVAYNEQFF.

The sample holds a few counts of this clonotype. The chain joins TRBV5-1 to TRBJ2-4; 10 bases are shared with TRBD1. CDR3 size: 14 residues. Per germline, CDR1 SGHRS and CDR2 YFSETQ. Trimming at V came to 5 bases and at J to 5 bases, leaving 4 bases not matched to a gene. The CDR3 nucleotides read TGCGCCAGCAGGAGACAGGGGGCCGAAAACATTCAGTACTTC. Its translation is CASRRQGAENIQYF.

This chain links TRBV20-1 with TRBJ1-2; TRBD1 matches at 9 bases. There are 14 residues in the CDR3. Trimming took 4 bases from V and 8 from J; bases not matched to a gene: 11. The V gene's germline CDR1 is DFQATT and CDR2 SNEGSKA (reference sequence). The CDR3 coding sequence is TGCAGTGCTAAATGGACAGGGGACTCTGGAGGCTACACCTTC. Amino acid sequence: CSAKWTGDSGGYTF.

The chain recombines TRBV12-5 with TRBJ2-7; 13 bases fit TRBD2. Germline trimming cut 6 bases from V and 4 bases from J; bases unmatched to any gene: 9. Germline values: CDR1 LGHNT, CDR2 FRNRAP. This CDR3 contains 16 residues. Here the CDR3 DNA reads TGTGCTAGTGGCCCAAGGACTAGCGGGAGTCTATACGAGCAGTACTTC. Protein: CASGPRTSGSLYEQYF.

The gene calls are TRBV12-3 or TRBV12-4 and TRBJ2-1; 15 bases are a match to TRBD2. The ends lost 5 bases at V and 7 bases at J; junction bases unmatched: 12. The CDR3 length is 18 residues. CDR3 loop: CASSPVGTSGRRANEQFF. CDR3 in DNA: TGTGCCAGCAGTCCGGTAGGGACTAGCGGGAGGCGTGCGAATGAGCAGTTCTTC.

In this sample, this clonotype turned up a few times. This chain uses TRBV10-3 with TRBJ1-1, with TRBD1 as a possible D gene (6 bases). V lost 2 bases and J 4 bases, leaving 20 bases between the germline ends. Germline CDR1 reads ENHRY; CDR2 reads SYGVKD. This CDR3 spans 17 amino acids. For the CDR3, the DNA is TGTGCCATCAGTGAGCCCGGACAGTTGTCCTTAGGCACTGAAGCTTTCTTT. It yields the protein CAISEPGQLSLGTEAFF.